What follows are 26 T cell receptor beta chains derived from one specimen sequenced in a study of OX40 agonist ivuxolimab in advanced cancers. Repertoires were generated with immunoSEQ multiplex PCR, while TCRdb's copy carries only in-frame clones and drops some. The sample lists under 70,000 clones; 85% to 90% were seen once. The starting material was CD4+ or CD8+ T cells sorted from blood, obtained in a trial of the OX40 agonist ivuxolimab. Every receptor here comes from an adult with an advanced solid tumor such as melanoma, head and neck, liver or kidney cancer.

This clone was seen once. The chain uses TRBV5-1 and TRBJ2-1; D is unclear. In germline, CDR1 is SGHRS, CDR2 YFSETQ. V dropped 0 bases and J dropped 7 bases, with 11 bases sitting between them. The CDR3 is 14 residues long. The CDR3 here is CASSLEGWVNEQFF. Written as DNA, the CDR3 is TGCGCCAGCAGCTTGGAGGGATGGGTGAATGAGCAGTTCTTC.

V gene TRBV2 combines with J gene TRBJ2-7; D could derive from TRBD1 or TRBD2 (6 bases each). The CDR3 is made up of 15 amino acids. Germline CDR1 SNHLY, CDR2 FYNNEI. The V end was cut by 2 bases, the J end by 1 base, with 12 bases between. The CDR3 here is CASSESGAISYEQYF. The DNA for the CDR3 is TGTGCCAGCAGTGAATCGGGGGCAATTTCCTACGAGCAGTACTTC. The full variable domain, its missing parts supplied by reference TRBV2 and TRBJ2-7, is EPEVTQTPSHQVTQMGQEVILRCVPISNHLYFYWYRQILGQKVEFLVSFYNNEISEKSEIFDDQFSVERPDGSNFTLKIRSTKLEDSAMYFCASSESGAISYEQYFGPGTRLTVT.

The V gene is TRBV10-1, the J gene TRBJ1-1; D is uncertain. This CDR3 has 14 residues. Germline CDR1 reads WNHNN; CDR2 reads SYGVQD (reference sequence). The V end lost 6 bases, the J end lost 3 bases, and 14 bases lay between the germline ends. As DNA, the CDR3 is TGCGCCAGCAGACGGGGAGCGCAGGACACTGAAGCTTTCTTT. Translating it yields CASRRGAQDTEAFF.

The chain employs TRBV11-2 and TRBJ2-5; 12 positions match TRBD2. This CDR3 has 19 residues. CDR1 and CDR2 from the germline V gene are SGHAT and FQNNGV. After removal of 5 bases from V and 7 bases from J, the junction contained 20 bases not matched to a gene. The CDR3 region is CASSDLLAGGPVERWTQYF. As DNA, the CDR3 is TGTGCCAGCAGCGACCTACTAGCGGGAGGTCCCGTGGAACGGTGGACCCAGTACTTC.

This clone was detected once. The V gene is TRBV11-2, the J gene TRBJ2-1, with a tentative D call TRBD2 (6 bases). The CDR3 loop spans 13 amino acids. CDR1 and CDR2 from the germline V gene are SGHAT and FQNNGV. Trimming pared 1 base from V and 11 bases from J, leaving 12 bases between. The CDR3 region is CASSLGAGRQQFF. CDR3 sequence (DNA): TGTGCCAGCAGCTTAGGAGCGGGCAGGCAGCAGTTCTTC.

The CDR3 reads CASSLGFTNEQFF. CDR3 nucleotides: TGCGCCAGCAGCTTGGGCTTTACCAATGAGCAGTTCTTC. The rearrangement joins TRBV5-1 to TRBJ2-1; D call uncertain. Trimming shortened V by 0 bases and J by 6 bases, and 7 bases separated the two germline ends. There are 13 residues in the CDR3. CDR1 and CDR2 (germline): SGHRS, YFSETQ.

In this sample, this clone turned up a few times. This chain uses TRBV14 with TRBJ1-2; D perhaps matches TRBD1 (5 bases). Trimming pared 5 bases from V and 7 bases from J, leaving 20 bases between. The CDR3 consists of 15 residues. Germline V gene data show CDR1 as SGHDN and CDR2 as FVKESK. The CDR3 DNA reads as TGTGCCAGCAGCGAAGTATGGGCCAGGGAGTCTGGCTACACCTTC. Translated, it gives CASSEVWARESGYTF.

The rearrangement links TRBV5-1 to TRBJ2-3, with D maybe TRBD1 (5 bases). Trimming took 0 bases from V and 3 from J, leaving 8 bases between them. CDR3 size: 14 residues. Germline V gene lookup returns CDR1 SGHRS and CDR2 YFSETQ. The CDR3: CASSLGQKTDTQYF. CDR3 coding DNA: TGCGCCAGCAGCTTGGGACAGAAAACAGATACGCAGTATTTT.

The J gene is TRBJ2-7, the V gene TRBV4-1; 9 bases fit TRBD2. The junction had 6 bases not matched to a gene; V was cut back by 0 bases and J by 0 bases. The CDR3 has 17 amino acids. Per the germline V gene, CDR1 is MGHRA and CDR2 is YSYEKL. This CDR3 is CASSQEGLAGYSYEQYF. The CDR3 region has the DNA TGCGCCAGCAGCCAAGAGGGTCTAGCGGGATACTCCTACGAGCAGTACTTC.

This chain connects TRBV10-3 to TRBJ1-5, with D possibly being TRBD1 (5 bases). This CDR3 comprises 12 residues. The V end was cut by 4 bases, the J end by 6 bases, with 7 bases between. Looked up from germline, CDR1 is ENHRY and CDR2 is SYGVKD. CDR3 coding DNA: TGTGCCATCAGTGTGGGGGGTCAGCCCCAGCATTTT. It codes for CAISVGGQPQHF.

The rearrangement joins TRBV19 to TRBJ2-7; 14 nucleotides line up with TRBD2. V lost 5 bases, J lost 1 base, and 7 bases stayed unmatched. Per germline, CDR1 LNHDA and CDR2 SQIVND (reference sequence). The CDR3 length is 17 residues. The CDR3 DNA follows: TGTGCCAGTAGTGCCGGGACTAGCGGGAGTAGGTCCTACGAGCAGTACTTC. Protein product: CASSAGTSGSRSYEQYF.

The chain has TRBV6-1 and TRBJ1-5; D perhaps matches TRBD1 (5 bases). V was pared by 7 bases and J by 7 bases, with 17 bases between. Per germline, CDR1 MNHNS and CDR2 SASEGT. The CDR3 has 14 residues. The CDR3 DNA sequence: TGTGCCAGCAAGATGCCGGGACGTCGGCAGCCCCAGCATTTT. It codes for CASKMPGRRQPQHF.

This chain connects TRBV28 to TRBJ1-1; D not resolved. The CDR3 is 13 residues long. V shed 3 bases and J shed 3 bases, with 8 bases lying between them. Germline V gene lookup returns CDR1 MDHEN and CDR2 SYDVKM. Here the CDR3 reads CASSFLVDTEAFF. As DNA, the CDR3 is TGTGCCAGCAGTTTCCTCGTGGACACTGAAGCTTTCTTT.

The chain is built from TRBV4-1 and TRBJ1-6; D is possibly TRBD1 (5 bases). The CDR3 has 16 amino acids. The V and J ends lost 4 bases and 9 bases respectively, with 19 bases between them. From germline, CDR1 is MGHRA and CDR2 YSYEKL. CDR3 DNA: TGCGCCAGCAGCCGCAGCCCCGGGGCACTGATTTCACCCCTCCACTTT. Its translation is CASSRSPGALISPLHF.

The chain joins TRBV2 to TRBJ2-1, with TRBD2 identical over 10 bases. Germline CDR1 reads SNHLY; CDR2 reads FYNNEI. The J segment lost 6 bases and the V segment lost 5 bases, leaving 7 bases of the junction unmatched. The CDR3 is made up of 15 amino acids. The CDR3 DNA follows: TGTGCCAGCAGTAGAAGCGGGGGGGTTTTCAATGAGCAGTTCTTC. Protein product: CASSRSGGVFNEQFF.

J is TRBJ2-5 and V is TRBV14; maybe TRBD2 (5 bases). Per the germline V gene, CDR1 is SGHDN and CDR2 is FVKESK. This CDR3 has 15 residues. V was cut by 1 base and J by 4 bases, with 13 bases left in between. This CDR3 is CASSQGFGSGETQYF. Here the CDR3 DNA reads TGTGCCAGCAGCCAAGGATTTGGCAGCGGAGAGACCCAGTACTTC. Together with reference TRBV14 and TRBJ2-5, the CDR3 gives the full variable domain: EAGVTQFPSHSVIEKGQTVTLRCDPISGHDNLYWYRRVMGKEIKFLLHFVKESKQDESGMPNNRFLAERTGGTYSTLKVQPAELEDSGVYFCASSQGFGSGETQYFGPGTRLLVL.

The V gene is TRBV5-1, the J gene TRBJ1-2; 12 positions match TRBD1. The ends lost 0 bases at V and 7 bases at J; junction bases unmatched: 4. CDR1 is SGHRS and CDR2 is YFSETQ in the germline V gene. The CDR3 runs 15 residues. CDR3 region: CASSLGGQGASGYTF. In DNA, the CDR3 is TGCGCCAGCAGCTTGGGGGGACAGGGGGCGAGTGGCTACACCTTC. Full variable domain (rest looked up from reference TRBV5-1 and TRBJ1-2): KAGVTQTPRYLIKTRGQQVTLSCSPISGHRSVSWYQQTPGQGLQFLFEYFSETQRNKGNFPGRFSGRQFSNSRSEMNVSTLELGDSALYLCASSLGGQGASGYTFGSGTRLTVV.

The CDR3 loop reads CASSSTGVAKNIQYF. The CDR3 DNA is TGTGCCAGTAGTTCGACAGGGGTTGCCAAAAACATTCAGTACTTC. The rearrangement joins TRBV19 to TRBJ2-4; 8 bases line up with TRBD1. The V segment lost 5 bases and the J segment 1 base; nucleotides outside the gene matches: 4. The CDR3 is made up of 15 amino acids. Germline CDR1 LNHDA, CDR2 SQIVND (reference sequence).

This chain's CDR3 is CASSLGIAGGQETQYF. CDR3 nucleotides: TGTGCCAGCAGTTTAGGGATAGCGGGAGGGCAAGAGACCCAGTACTTC. The chain recombines TRBV28 with TRBJ2-5, with 11 bases lining up with TRBD2. Unmatched junction bases numbered 4, after V lost 2 bases and J lost 2 bases. The V gene's germline CDR1 is MDHEN and CDR2 SYDVKM. This CDR3 region has 16 residues.

In DNA form, the CDR3 reads TGTGCCAGCAGCCAAGATTCGATACAGGGGGCGGGCGAGCAGTACTTC. It is translated as CASSQDSIQGAGEQYF. This chain connects TRBV14 to TRBJ2-7; 9 bases align to TRBD1. Trimming cost V 0 bases and J 6 bases; bases outside gene matches: 9. The germline gives CDR1 SGHDN, CDR2 FVKESK. This CDR3 is built from 16 residues.

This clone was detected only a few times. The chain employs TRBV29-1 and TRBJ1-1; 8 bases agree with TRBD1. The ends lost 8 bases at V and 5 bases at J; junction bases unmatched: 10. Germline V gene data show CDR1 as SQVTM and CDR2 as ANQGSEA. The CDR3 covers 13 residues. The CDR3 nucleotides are TGCAGCTTCGGCGGACAGGGTTGGACTGAAGCTTTCTTT. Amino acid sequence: CSFGGQGWTEAFF.

CDR3 protein: CASSLVPAGGLETQYF. In DNA, the CDR3 is TGCGCCAGCAGCTTGGTTCCGGCGGGGGGTCTAGAGACCCAGTACTTC. The chain is built from TRBV5-1 and TRBJ2-5; 8 positions agree with TRBD2. Germline V lookup: CDR1 SGHRS, CDR2 YFSETQ. V was clipped by 0 bases and J by 4 bases; unmatched bases: 8. The CDR3 runs 16 residues.

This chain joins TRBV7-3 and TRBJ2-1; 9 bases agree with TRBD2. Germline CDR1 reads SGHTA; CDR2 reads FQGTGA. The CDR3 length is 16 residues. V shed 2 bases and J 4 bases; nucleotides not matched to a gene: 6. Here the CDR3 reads CASSLVGLAGYNEQFF. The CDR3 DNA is TGTGCCAGCAGCTTAGTCGGCCTAGCGGGGTACAATGAGCAGTTCTTC.

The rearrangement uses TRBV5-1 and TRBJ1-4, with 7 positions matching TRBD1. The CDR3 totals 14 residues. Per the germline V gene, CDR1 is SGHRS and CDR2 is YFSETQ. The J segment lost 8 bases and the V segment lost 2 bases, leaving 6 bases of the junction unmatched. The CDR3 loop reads CASSFWQGDEKLFF. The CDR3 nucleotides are TGCGCCAGCAGCTTCTGGCAGGGGGACGAAAAACTGTTTTTT.

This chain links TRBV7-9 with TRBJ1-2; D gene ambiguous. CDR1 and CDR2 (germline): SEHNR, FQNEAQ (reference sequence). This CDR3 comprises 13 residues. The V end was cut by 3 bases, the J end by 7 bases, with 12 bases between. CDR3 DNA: TGTGCCAGCAGCTTCCCCCTGGGAAGTGGCTACACCTTC. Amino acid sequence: CASSFPLGSGYTF. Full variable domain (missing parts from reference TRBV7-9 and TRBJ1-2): DTGVSQNPRHKITKRGQNVTFRCDPISEHNRLYWYRQTLGQGPEFLTYFQNEAQLEKSRLLSDRFSAERPKGSFSTLEIQRTEQGDSAMYLCASSFPLGSGYTFGSGTRLTVV.

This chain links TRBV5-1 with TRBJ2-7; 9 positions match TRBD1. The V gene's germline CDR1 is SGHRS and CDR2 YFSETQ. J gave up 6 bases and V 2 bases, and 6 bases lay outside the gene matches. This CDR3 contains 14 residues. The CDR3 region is CASSFGTGTREQYF. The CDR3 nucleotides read TGCGCCAGCAGCTTTGGGACAGGGACCCGCGAGCAGTACTTC.